Listed below are T cell receptor beta chains from one sample, sequenced in a study of cytotoxic CD8 clonotypes in ibrutinib-treated CLL. Produced via immunoSEQ multiplex PCR; TCRdb's table is partial and in-frame only. The data show about 15,000 clones, approximately 52% seen once. The source was PBMCs, collected at an approximately 25-month disease-progression time point, from a patient treated with ibrutinib. The receptors here all came from a human donor with chronic lymphocytic leukemia. Each CDR3 is given without its conserved first and last residue.

J gene,V gene,CDR3 protein
TRBJ2-7,TRBV6-1,ASSESAVLEISYEQY
TRBJ1-2,TRBV29-1,SVEDPAAWGGYT
TRBJ1-3,TRBV11-2,ASRTDSFSGNTIY
TRBJ2-2,TRBV19,ASSIVGGELF
TRBJ1-5,TRBV7-9,ASSSIDRDNQPQH
TRBJ2-7,TRBV5-4,ASSWGDRGYEQY
TRBJ1-3,TRBV5-4,ASSLVAGNTIY
TRBJ2-7,TRBV10-1,ASSDRTWGNEQY
TRBJ1-6,TRBV10-2,ASSELQGSSPLH
TRBJ2-3,TRBV5-6,ASSVGTVIGGGDTQY
TRBJ2-3,TRBV29-1,SVPPRGGGTDTQY
TRBJ1-5,TRBV7-9,ASSSDTISNQPQH
TRBJ1-6,TRBV5-1,ASSLRPGQVNSPLH
TRBJ1-5,TRBV4-1,ASSPTAVSNQPQH
TRBJ2-5,TRBV4-1,ASSLPRTGEETQY
TRBJ2-2,TRBV6-1,ASSETQGLNTGELF